Here is one T cell receptor beta chain with its context. Its antigen remains unidentified. Here immunoSEQ multiplex PCR was the method, and the copy in TCRdb shows in-frame clones only, minus some. The data hold some 28,000 clones, with around 89% observed a single time. In germline, CDR1 is LNHDA, CDR2 SQIVND (reference sequence). The CDR3 totals 18 residues. V lost 7 bases to trimming and J lost 5 bases; unmatched junction nucleotides: 17. The data stem from a study of T cells in tuberculosis. Turning to the study itself: In South Africa, adults with active tuberculosis were compared with IGRA-negative and latently infected IGRA-positive adolescents.

Regarding the study as a whole: Active tuberculosis patients had shorter CDR3-alpha; the beta difference was nonsignificant. Active tuberculosis TCR-alpha repertoires lay closer to GMM-specific TCRs than IGRA-negative controls, suggesting clonal expansion. GEM motif frequencies gave over 55% accuracy; the GMM repertoire gave roughly 90%.

The gene calls are TRBV19 and TRBJ1-1, with 12 bases aligning to TRBD1. The sequencing input was PBMCs. The clonotype was recovered from a donor aged 10-29 years with latent tuberculosis or without tuberculosis infection. The CDR3 DNA reads TGTGCCAGTACCCCCCTTACCGGGACAGGGGGCGTTTGGACTGAAGCTTTCTTT. This codes for CASTPLTGTGGVWTEAFF.